This T cell receptor beta chain was captured by sequencing in a study of T cell responses to AZD1222 COVID-19 vaccine. Trimming pared 0 bases from V and 5 bases from J, leaving 11 bases between. The CDR3 is 15 residues long. Germline CDR1 MGHRA, CDR2 YSYEKL. The analysis combined second doses at about 4 or about 12 weeks. On this clone itself: Its antigen is unidentified.

The assay was immunoSEQ multiplex PCR, and TCRdb's table has in-frame clones only and misses some. The sample yields approximately 84,000 clones, 75% to 90% seen once. The study, taken as a whole, reports: Spike-wide vaccine-associated CD4 TCRs dominated at 160-218 and 743-854.

The clonotype comes from an adult who received the AZD1222 COVID-19 vaccine. V gene TRBV4-1 combines with J gene TRBJ2-1; D unclear. The sequenced sample was peripheral blood, obtained 28 days after the second AZD1222 dose. The CDR3 sequence: CASSQEDLRNNEQFF. CDR3 sequence (DNA): TGCGCCAGCAGCCAAGAGGACCTCCGGAACAATGAGCAGTTCTTC.